Below are 29 T cell receptor beta chains sequenced from a single sample in a study of blood T cell repertoires in COVID-19. Repertoires were generated with immunoSEQ multiplex PCR, while TCRdb's copy carries only in-frame clones and drops some. Of approximately 81,000 clones in the sample, approximately 89% were seen once. Source material: peripheral blood. The receptors were gathered from an older man with active or convalescent COVID-19.

CDR3 DNA sequence: TGTGCCAGCAGCGTAGGGGCCGGGACAGGGGTCACCGGGGAGCTGTTTTTT. This gives the protein CASSVGAGTGVTGELFF. The J gene is TRBJ2-2, the V gene TRBV9, with 10 bases fitting TRBD1. CDR3 size: 17 residues. The germline V gene has CDR1 SGDLS and CDR2 YYNGEE. The junction had 6 bases not matched to a gene; V was cut back by 0 bases and J by 4 bases.

The gene calls are TRBV9 and TRBJ2-1; 9 nucleotides align to TRBD1. CDR1 and CDR2 (germline): SGDLS, YYNGEE. CDR3 length equals 16 residues. Trimming cost V 0 bases and J 4 bases; bases outside gene matches: 5. The CDR3, as DNA: TGTGCCAGCAGCGTAGCGGGACAGGGTTTTTACAATGAGCAGTTCTTC. Translated: CASSVAGQGFYNEQFF.

The V call is TRBV6-1, the J call TRBJ1-3; tentatively, D is TRBD1 (5 bases). V was pared by 1 base and J by 0 bases, with 16 bases between. The CDR3 runs to 18 residues. Germline V gene lookup returns CDR1 MNHNS and CDR2 SASEGT. The DNA for the CDR3 is TGTGCCAGCAGTGAAGGGGCTCGAGACAGACCCTCTGGAAACACCATATATTTT. As protein: CASSEGARDRPSGNTIYF.

V and J are TRBV7-9 and TRBJ2-5, with a possible D match to TRBD2 (7 bases). Germline-derived CDR1 and CDR2 are SEHNR and FQNEAQ (reference sequence). This CDR3 has 17 amino acids. Trimming stripped 3 bases from V and 3 bases from J, with 20 bases between. The DNA for the CDR3 is TGTGCCAGCAGCTTGGGACACCTGGCTAGCGGAGAAGAGACCCAGTACTTC. Translation gives CASSLGHLASGEETQYF.

This chain connects TRBV18 to TRBJ2-2; TRBD1 agrees at 10 bases. Germline V gene data show CDR1 as KGHSH and CDR2 as LQKENI. The J segment lost 3 bases and the V segment lost 6 bases, leaving 10 bases of the junction unmatched. This CDR3 comprises 17 residues. The CDR3 loop reads CASSHRGDRGDTGELFF. The CDR3 region has the DNA TGTGCCAGCTCCCACCGTGGGGACAGGGGTGACACCGGGGAGCTGTTTTTT.

The chain recombines TRBV3-1 (or the pseudogene TRBV3-2) with TRBJ2-3; maybe TRBD2 (6 bases). Germline assignment: CDR1 LGHDT and CDR2 YNNKEL (reference sequence). This CDR3 is 15 amino acids long. The V gene lost 7 bases and the J gene lost 2 bases, with 16 bases spanning the gap. Here the CDR3 reads CASTPGVLFTDTQYF. The CDR3 DNA reads TGTGCCAGCACCCCGGGGGTCTTATTCACAGATACGCAGTATTTT.

The rearrangement links TRBV12-3 or TRBV12-4 to TRBJ1-1; unclear D gene. V shed 3 bases and J shed 1 base, with 6 bases lying between them. The CDR3 is made up of 13 amino acids. The CDR3 DNA reads as TGTGCCAGCAGTTTTCGACAGAACACTGAAGCTTTCTTT. The encoded protein is CASSFRQNTEAFF.

This clone was seen only once. This chain connects TRBV24-1 to TRBJ2-1; 10 nucleotides line up with TRBD2. CDR1 and CDR2 (germline): KGHDR, SFDVKD. Losses at the gene ends were 5 bases for V and 0 bases for J; bases not matched to a gene: 3. The CDR3 length is 16 residues. CDR3 residues: CATSVASGSSYNEQFF. DNA for the CDR3: TGTGCCACCAGTGTTGCTAGCGGGAGCTCCTACAATGAGCAGTTCTTC.

The genes are TRBV7-9 and TRBJ2-3, with 13 bases that match TRBD2. The trim removed 6 bases at V and 1 base at J, leaving 4 bases unmatched. This CDR3 comprises 16 residues. Germline V gene lookup returns CDR1 SEHNR and CDR2 FQNEAQ (reference sequence). CDR3 sequence (DNA): TGTGCCAGCAGTCGGACTAGCGGGGGCCGCACAGATACGCAGTATTTT. It codes for CASSRTSGGRTDTQYF.

The chain employs TRBV7-2 and TRBJ2-7; D unclear. V lost 4 bases to trimming and J lost 0 bases, with 7 bases between them. Germline loops: CDR1 SGHTA, CDR2 FQGNSA. This CDR3 comprises 13 residues. This chain's CDR3 is CASSSQSSYEQYF. The CDR3 DNA sequence: TGTGCCAGCAGCTCACAGAGCTCCTACGAGCAGTACTTC.

The gene calls are TRBV19 and TRBJ1-1; D remains ambiguous. Germline V gene data show CDR1 as LNHDA and CDR2 as SQIVND (reference sequence). The length of the CDR3 is 15 residues. Trimming removed 7 bases from V and 3 bases from J, with 18 bases in between. CDR3 residues: CASKQARHGDTEAFF. Here the CDR3 DNA reads TGTGCCAGTAAGCAGGCCCGGCACGGGGACACTGAAGCTTTCTTT.

This chain joins TRBV30 and TRBJ2-2, with a possible D match to TRBD2 (5 bases). Per germline, CDR1 GTSNPN and CDR2 SVGIG (reference sequence). This CDR3 region has 14 residues. Trimming cost V 0 bases and J 4 bases, with 9 bases left between them. This CDR3 is CAWSVRSGTGELFF. The CDR3, as DNA: TGTGCCTGGAGTGTACGAAGCGGCACCGGGGAGCTGTTTTTT.

Remarks on this clone: The junction departs from germline at one end; a sequencing error may be responsible. The chain is built from TRBV7-9 and TRBJ1-1; 7 nucleotides line up with TRBD1. Germline V gives CDR1 SEHNR, CDR2 FQNEAQ (reference sequence). The CDR3 has 14 amino acids. Here the CDR3 DNA reads TGTGCCAGCAGCTCCTTATCTACAGGGGACCGAGCCTCTTTT. It specifies CASSSLSTGDRASF.

This clone occurred a few times. CDR3 sequence: CASSIGAGGTNEQFF. CDR3 nucleotides: TGTGCCAGTAGTATAGGGGCGGGGGGTACGAATGAGCAGTTCTTC. The chain joins TRBV19 to TRBJ2-1; 8 bases are a match to TRBD2. Germline-derived CDR1 and CDR2 are LNHDA and SQIVND (reference sequence). V trimming: 1 base; J trimming: 7 bases; junction bases outside the gene matches: 6. There are 15 residues in the CDR3.

The chain couples TRBV11-2 to TRBJ2-3, with 14 bases lining up with TRBD2. The V segment lost 8 bases and the J segment 4 bases; nucleotides outside the gene matches: 14. Germline CDR1 reads SGHAT; CDR2 reads FQNNGV. CDR3 size: 18 residues. CDR3: CASGRTSGGSSLSDTQYF. DNA for the CDR3: TGTGCCAGCGGCAGGACTAGCGGGGGGTCGAGTCTTTCAGATACGCAGTATTTT.

The chain recombines TRBV19 with TRBJ1-2, with 7 bases aligning to TRBD1. Germline values: CDR1 LNHDA, CDR2 SQIVND (reference sequence). V lost 3 bases to trimming and J lost 4 bases; unmatched junction nucleotides: 5. This CDR3 region has 14 residues. The CDR3 loop is CASSIRDSIYGYTF. The CDR3, as DNA: TGTGCCAGTAGTATTCGGGACAGTATCTATGGCTACACCTTC.

The V gene is TRBV9, the J gene TRBJ2-7, with 10 bases fitting TRBD1. The germline V gene has CDR1 SGDLS and CDR2 YYNGEE. The CDR3 covers 15 residues. The trim removed 0 bases at V and 3 bases at J, leaving 3 bases unmatched. The CDR3 loop reads CASSVAGQGVYEQYF. In nucleotides, the CDR3 is TGTGCCAGCAGCGTAGCCGGACAGGGGGTCTACGAGCAGTACTTC.

The rearrangement joins TRBV18 to TRBJ1-6; D remains ambiguous. The V and J ends lost 2 bases and 5 bases respectively, with 13 bases between them. This CDR3 region has 16 residues. The germline V gene has CDR1 KGHSH and CDR2 LQKENI. CDR3 nucleotides: TGTGCCAGCTCACCAGTGGCAGGAGGGAATAATTCACCCCTCCACTTT. Amino acids: CASSPVAGGNNSPLHF.

The rearrangement uses TRBV5-5 and TRBJ1-4; TRBD1 aligns across 9 bases. CDR1 is SGHKS and CDR2 is YYEKEE in the germline V gene (reference sequence). V was pared by 5 bases and J by 5 bases, with 7 bases of the junction left unmatched. The CDR3 is 15 residues long. This chain's CDR3 is CASSHGTGQNEKLFF. CDR3 DNA: TGTGCCAGCAGTCATGGGACAGGGCAAAATGAAAAACTGTTTTTT.

V usage is TRBV29-1 and J usage is TRBJ2-5; maybe TRBD1 (5 bases). The CDR3 spans 14 residues. Trimming took 4 bases from V and 10 from J, leaving 22 bases between them. Germline CDR1 and CDR2: SQVTM and ANQGSEA. The CDR3 DNA reads TGCAGCGTTGCTGGCCAGGGCTACCCAAGTGACCAGTACTTC. This translates into CSVAGQGYPSDQYF.

The chain links TRBV20-1 to TRBJ1-4; 8 bases map to TRBD1. Germline CDR1 DFQATT, CDR2 SNEGSKA (reference sequence). Trimming cost V 3 bases and J 5 bases; bases outside gene matches: 5. The CDR3 has 14 residues. The CDR3 here is CSASGQGRNEKLFF. Here the CDR3 DNA reads TGCAGTGCTAGTGGACAGGGACGGAATGAAAAACTGTTTTTT.

This chain uses TRBV3-1 (or the pseudogene TRBV3-2) with TRBJ1-4, with D possibly being TRBD1 (5 bases). V was cut by 5 bases and J by 4 bases, with 17 bases left in between. The CDR3 has 16 residues. Germline V gene lookup returns CDR1 LGHDT and CDR2 YNNKEL (reference sequence). The CDR3 DNA is TGTGCCAGCAGCGCCCAGGGAAACGGCTTTAATGAAAAACTGTTTTTT. Protein sequence: CASSAQGNGFNEKLFF.

The chain carries TRBV7-2 and TRBJ2-3; D ambiguous. V lost 0 bases and J lost 6, with 13 bases in between. CDR3 size: 15 residues. Germline CDR1 SGHTA, CDR2 FQGNSA. The CDR3: CASSLAGFARDTQYF. CDR3 nucleotides: TGTGCCAGCAGCTTAGCCGGGTTTGCGCGGGATACGCAGTATTTT.

J is TRBJ1-2 and V is TRBV7-9; D uncertain. The CDR3 runs to 14 residues. The ends were cut back, 1 base at V and 3 bases at J, with 9 bases in the middle. The germline CDR1 and CDR2 sequences are SEHNR and FQNEAQ (reference sequence). In DNA, the CDR3 is TGTGCCAGCAGCTTAGTTGGCGGCCACTATGGCTACACCTTC. Amino acids: CASSLVGGHYGYTF.

This clone was detected a few times. This chain joins TRBV5-6 and TRBJ2-7; 10 bases align to TRBD1. With 5 bases clipped from V and 0 bases from J, the junction kept 5 bases outside the gene matches. Germline V gene sequence: CDR1 SGHDT, CDR2 YYEEEE. The CDR3 loop spans 15 amino acids. CDR3 loop: CASSLTGGFSYEQYF. For the CDR3, the DNA is TGTGCCAGCAGTTTGACAGGGGGCTTCTCCTACGAGCAGTACTTC.

The rearrangement links TRBV28 to TRBJ2-1; 9 nucleotides agree with TRBD1. V lost 7 bases to trimming and J lost 4 bases; unmatched junction nucleotides: 11. CDR1 MDHEN and CDR2 SYDVKM come from the germline V gene. CDR3 length equals 16 residues. Written as DNA, the CDR3 is TGTGCCAGCACCCCGGTCAGGACAGGGGAGTACAATGAGCAGTTCTTC. This sequence encodes CASTPVRTGEYNEQFF.

The chain couples TRBV29-1 to TRBJ1-1; D may be TRBD1 (5 bases). CDR1 SQVTM and CDR2 ANQGSEA come from the germline V gene. There are 13 residues in the CDR3. V was clipped by 2 bases and J by 5 bases, with 12 bases between them. The CDR3 is CSVEFGQGTEAFF. The DNA of the CDR3 is TGCAGCGTTGAATTCGGACAAGGGACTGAAGCTTTCTTT.

The chain links TRBV7-2 to TRBJ1-1, with D hard to call. CDR1 SGHTA and CDR2 FQGNSA come from the germline V gene. This CDR3 region has 16 residues. Deletions cut 5 bases from V and 0 bases from J, with 16 bases between. In nucleotides, the CDR3 is TGTGCCAGCAGCCCCCGCCGACTAGGAATGAACACTGAAGCTTTCTTT. It codes for CASSPRRLGMNTEAFF.

The chain is built from TRBV5-1 and TRBJ2-7, with 9 bases identical to TRBD1. Germline-derived CDR1 and CDR2 are SGHRS and YFSETQ. V shed 3 bases and J 3 bases; nucleotides not matched to a gene: 7. This CDR3 region has 15 residues. The DNA for the CDR3 is TGCGCCAGCAGCTCCTTACAGGGGGCGGGCTACGAGCAGTACTTC. Its protein is CASSSLQGAGYEQYF. Filled out from reference TRBV5-1 and TRBJ2-7, the complete variable domain reads KAGVTQTPRYLIKTRGQQVTLSCSPISGHRSVSWYQQTPGQGLQFLFEYFSETQRNKGNFPGRFSGRQFSNSRSEMNVSTLELGDSALYLCASSSLQGAGYEQYFGPGTRLTVT.